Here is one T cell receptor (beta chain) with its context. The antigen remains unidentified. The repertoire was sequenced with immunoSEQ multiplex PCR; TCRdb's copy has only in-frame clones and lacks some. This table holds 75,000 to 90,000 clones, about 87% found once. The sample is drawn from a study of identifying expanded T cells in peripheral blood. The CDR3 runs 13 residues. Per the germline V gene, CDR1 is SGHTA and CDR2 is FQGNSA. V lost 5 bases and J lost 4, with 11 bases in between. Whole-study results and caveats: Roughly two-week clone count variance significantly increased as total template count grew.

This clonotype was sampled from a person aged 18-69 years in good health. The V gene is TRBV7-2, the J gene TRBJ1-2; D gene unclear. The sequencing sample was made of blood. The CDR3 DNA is TGTGCCAGCAGCCCGCGACTGAGCTATGGCTACACCTTC. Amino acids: CASSPRLSYGYTF. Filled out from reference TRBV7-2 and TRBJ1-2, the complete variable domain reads GAGVSQSPSNKVTEKGKDVELRCDPISGHTALYWYRQSLGQGLEFLIYFQGNSAPDKSGLPSDRFSAERTGGSVSTLTIQRTQQEDSAVYLCASSPRLSYGYTFGSGTRLTVV.